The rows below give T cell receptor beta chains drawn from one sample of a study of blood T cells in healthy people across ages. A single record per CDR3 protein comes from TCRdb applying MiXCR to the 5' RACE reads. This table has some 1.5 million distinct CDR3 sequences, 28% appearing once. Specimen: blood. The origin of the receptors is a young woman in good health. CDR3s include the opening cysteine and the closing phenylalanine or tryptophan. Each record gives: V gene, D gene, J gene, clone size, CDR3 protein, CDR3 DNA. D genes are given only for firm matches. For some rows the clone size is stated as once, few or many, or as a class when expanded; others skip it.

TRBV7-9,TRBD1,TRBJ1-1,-,CASSQLQGGAFF,TGTGCCAGCAGCCAACTACAGGGGGGAGCTTTCTTT
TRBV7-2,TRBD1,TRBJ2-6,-,CASSHQGASGANVLTF,TGTGCCAGCAGCCACCAGGGGGCGTCTGGGGCCAACGTCCTGACTTTC
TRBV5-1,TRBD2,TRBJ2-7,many,CASSLTGGIQTYEQYF,TGCGCCAGCAGCTTAACGGGAGGAATCCAAACTTACGAGCAGTACTTC
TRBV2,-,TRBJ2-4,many,CASRPQGNIQYF,TGTGCCAGCAGGCCCCAGGGGAACATTCAGTACTTC
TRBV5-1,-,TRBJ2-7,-,CAGRKETGSYEQYF,TGCGCCGGCAGAAAGGAAACAGGATCCTACGAGCAGTACTTC
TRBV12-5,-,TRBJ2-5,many,CASGLPPRETQYF,TGTGCTAGTGGTTTGCCTCCGCGGGAGACCCAGTACTTC
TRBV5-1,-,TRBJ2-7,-,CASSLGGTASIEQYF,TGCGCCAGCAGCTTGGGAGGGACTGCCTCAATCGAGCAGTACTTC
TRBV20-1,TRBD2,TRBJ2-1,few,CSASHSAGGRNEQFF,TGCAGTGCTAGTCATTCAGCGGGGGGGCGTAATGAGCAGTTCTTC
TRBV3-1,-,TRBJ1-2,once,CASSQDGQSYGYAF,TGTGCCAGCAGCCAAGATGGGCAGTCCTATGGCTACGCCTTC
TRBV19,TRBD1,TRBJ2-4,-,CASSWGQDENIQYF,TGTGCCAGTAGCTGGGGACAGGACGAAAACATTCAGTACTTC
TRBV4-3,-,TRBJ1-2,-,CASSQGTDLPDNYGYTF,TGCGCCAGCAGCCAAGGGACAGACCTCCCGGATAACTATGGCTACACCTTC
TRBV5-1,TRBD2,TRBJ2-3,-,CASSTSGSSSTDTQYF,TGCGCCAGCTCCACTAGCGGGAGCTCTAGCACAGATACGCAGTATTTT
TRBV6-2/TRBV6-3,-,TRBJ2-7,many,CASSYIYEQYF,TGTGCCAGCAGTTACATTTACGAGCAGTACTTC
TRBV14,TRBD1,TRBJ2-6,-,CASSWGQVSGANVLTF,TGTGCCAGCAGCTGGGGACAGGTCTCTGGGGCCAACGTCCTGACTTTC
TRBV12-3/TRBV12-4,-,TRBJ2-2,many,CASSPPSGELFF,TGTGCCAGCAGCCCCCCATCCGGGGAGCTGTTTTTT
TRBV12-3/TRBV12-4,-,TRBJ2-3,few,CASRPVGGTAFSSTDTQYF,TGTGCCAGCAGACCCGTGGGGGGTACGGCCTTTTCTAGCACAGATACGCAGTATTTT
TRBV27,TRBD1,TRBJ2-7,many,CASSFRDRGQQYF,TGTGCCAGCAGTTTTAGGGACAGGGGGCAACAGTACTTC
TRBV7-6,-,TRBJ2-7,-,CASSRSGDPTYEQYF,TGTGCCAGCAGCCGGTCTGGGGATCCTACCTACGAGCAGTACTTC
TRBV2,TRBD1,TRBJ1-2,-,CASSDGTGSYGYTF,TGTGCCAGCAGTGACGGGACAGGGTCCTATGGCTACACCTTC
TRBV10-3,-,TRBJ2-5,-,CAISEGPAGLGSETQYF,TGTGCCATCAGTGAGGGCCCCGCGGGACTGGGGTCGGAGACCCAGTACTTC
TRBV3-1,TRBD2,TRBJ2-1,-,CASSSRTSGGIDEQFF,TGTGCCAGCAGCTCCCGGACTAGCGGGGGTATAGATGAGCAGTTCTTC
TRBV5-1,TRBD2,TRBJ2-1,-,CASSLACAGGYNEQFF,TGCGCCAGCAGCTTGGCCTGTGCGGGAGGGTACAATGAGCAGTTCTTC
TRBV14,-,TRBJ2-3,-,CASSPPGPSQYF,TGTGCCAGCAGCCCCCCCGGACCATCTCAGTATTTT
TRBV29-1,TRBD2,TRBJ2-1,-,CSAVAAGRGNNEQFF,TGCAGCGCAGTAGCAGCCGGGCGGGGGAACAATGAGCAGTTCTTC
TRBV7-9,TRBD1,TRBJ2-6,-,CASNMRQGREPGANVLTF,TGTGCCAGCAATATGAGACAGGGTAGAGAACCTGGGGCCAACGTCCTGACTTTC
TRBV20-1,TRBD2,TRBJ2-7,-,CSARGLAGGPIEQYF,TGCAGTGCTAGAGGGCTAGCGGGAGGGCCAATCGAGCAGTACTTC
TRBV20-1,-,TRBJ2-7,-,CSARSPGGLDYEQYF,TGCAGTGCTAGATCCCCCGGGGGACTCGATTACGAGCAGTACTTC
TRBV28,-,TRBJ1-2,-,CASSLSGFRQGYYGYTF,TGTGCCAGCAGTCTCTCTGGTTTTCGGCAGGGGTACTATGGCTACACCTTC
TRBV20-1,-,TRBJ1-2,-,CSARDERVMEGRYGYTF,TGCAGTGCTAGAGATGAGCGGGTGATGGAGGGCCGCTATGGCTACACCTTC
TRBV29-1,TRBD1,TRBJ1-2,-,CSVVPQGGNYGYTF,TGCAGCGTGGTTCCCCAGGGGGGGAACTATGGCTACACCTTC
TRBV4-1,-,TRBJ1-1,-,CASSQGGSREAFF,TGCGCCAGCAGCCAAGGAGGGTCTCGTGAAGCTTTCTTT
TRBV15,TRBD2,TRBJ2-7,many,CATSRVREISYEQYF,TGTGCCACCAGCAGAGTGCGGGAGATCTCCTACGAGCAGTACTTC
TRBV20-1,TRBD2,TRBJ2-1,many,CSAFPGLAAEQFF,TGCAGTGCGTTCCCGGGACTAGCGGCCGAGCAGTTCTTC
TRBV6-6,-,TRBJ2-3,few,CASSYRGRHTDTQYF,TGTGCCAGCAGTTACAGGGGTCGACACACAGATACGCAGTATTTT
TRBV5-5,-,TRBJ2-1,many,CASSPSGPLSYNEQFF,TGTGCCAGCAGCCCGTCGGGCCCCCTCTCCTACAATGAGCAGTTCTTC
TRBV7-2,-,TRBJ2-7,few,CASSPGRAKLYEQYF,TGTGCCAGCAGCCCGGGAAGGGCTAAACTCTACGAGCAGTACTTC
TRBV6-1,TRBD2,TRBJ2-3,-,CASRGTSGGYTDTQYF,TGTGCCAGCAGAGGGACTAGCGGGGGATACACAGATACGCAGTATTTT
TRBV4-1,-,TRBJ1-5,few,CASSTVGSGQPQHF,TGCGCCAGCAGCACCGTGGGGTCTGGGCAGCCCCAGCATTTT
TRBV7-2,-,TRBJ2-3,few,CASSLTLQPDTQYF,TGTGCCAGCAGCTTAACCTTACAGCCAGATACGCAGTATTTT
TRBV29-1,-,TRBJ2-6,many,CSSPTASSGANVLTF,TGCAGCTCTCCGACAGCTTCCTCTGGGGCCAACGTCCTGACTTTC
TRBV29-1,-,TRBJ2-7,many,CSVARDMTMRPDSYEQYF,TGCAGCGTTGCCCGGGACATGACCATGAGACCCGACTCCTACGAGCAGTACTTC
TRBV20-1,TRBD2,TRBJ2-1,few,CSSTQTSGRVEQFF,TGCAGCTCTACCCAGACTAGCGGGAGGGTGGAGCAGTTCTTC
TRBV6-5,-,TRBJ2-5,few,CASSYSWGAGETQYF,TGTGCCAGCAGTTACTCGTGGGGGGCCGGGGAGACCCAGTACTTC
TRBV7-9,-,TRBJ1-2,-,CASSSVLTSGLDGYTF,TGTGCCAGCAGCTCAGTACTCACGTCAGGGTTGGATGGCTACACCTTC
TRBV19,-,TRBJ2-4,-,CASSIGQMIAKNIQYF,TGTGCCAGTAGTATAGGCCAGATGATAGCCAAAAACATTCAGTACTTC
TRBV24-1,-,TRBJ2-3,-,CATSDHDGTDTQYF,TGTGCCACCAGTGATCATGATGGGACAGATACGCAGTATTTT
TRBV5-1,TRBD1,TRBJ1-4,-,CASSFDRANNEKLFF,TGCGCCAGCAGCTTCGACAGGGCGAATAATGAAAAACTGTTTTTT
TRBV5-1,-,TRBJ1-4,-,CASSFETVPGKLFF,TGCGCCAGCAGCTTTGAGACCGTTCCGGGAAAACTGTTTTTT